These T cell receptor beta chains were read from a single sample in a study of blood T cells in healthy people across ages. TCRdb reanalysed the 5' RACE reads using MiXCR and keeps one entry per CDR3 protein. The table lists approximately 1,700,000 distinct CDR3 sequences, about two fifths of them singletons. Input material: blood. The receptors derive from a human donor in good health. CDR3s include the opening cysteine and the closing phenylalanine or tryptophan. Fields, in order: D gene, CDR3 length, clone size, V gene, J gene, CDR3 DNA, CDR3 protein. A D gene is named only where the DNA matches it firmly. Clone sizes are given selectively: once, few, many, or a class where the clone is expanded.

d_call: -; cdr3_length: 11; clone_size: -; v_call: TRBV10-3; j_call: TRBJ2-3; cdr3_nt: TGTGCCACCACAGCGCAAGATACGCAGTATTTT; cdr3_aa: CATTAQDTQYF
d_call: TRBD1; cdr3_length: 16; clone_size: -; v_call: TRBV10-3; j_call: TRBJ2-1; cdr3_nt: TGTGCCATCTTAGATCGACAGGGTAGCTCCTACAATGAGCAGTTCTTC; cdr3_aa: CAILDRQGSSYNEQFF
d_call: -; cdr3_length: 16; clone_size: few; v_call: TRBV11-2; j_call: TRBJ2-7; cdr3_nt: TGTGCCAGCAGCTTAGGGATGGGACAATTGCCCTACGAGCAGTACTTC; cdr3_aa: CASSLGMGQLPYEQYF
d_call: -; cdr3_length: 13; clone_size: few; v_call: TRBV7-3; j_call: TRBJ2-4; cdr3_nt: TGTGCCAGCAGCCGTGGACCCAGAAACATTCAGTACTTC; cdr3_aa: CASSRGPRNIQYF
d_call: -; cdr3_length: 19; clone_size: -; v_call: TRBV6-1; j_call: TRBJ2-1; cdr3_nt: TGTGCCAGCAGTGAACTCCCCGGGGCGGAGGGATACAATGTCAATGAGCGGTTCTTC; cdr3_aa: CASSELPGAEGYNVNERFF
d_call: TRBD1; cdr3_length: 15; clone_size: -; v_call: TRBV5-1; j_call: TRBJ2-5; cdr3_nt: TGCGCCAGCAGTCACCAACAGGGGAACCAAGAGACCCAGTACTTC; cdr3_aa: CASSHQQGNQETQYF
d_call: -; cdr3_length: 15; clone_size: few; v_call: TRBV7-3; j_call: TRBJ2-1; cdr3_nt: TGTGCCAGCAGCCCGACAGGAGTGTTGGGCAATGAGCAGTTCTTC; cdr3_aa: CASSPTGVLGNEQFF
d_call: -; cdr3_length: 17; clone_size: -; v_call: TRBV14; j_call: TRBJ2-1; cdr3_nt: TGTGCCAGCAGCCCCATCTCCGGGGATTGGGCCTACAATGAGCAGTTCTTC; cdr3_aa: CASSPISGDWAYNEQFF
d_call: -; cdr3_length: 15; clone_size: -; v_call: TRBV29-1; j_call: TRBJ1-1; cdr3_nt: TGCAGCGTTTATGAGACAGGTAGGGGGAACACTGAAGCTTTCTTT; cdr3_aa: CSVYETGRGNTEAFF
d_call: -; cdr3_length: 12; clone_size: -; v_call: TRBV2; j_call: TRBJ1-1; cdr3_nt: TGTGCCAGCAGTGTTCAGGGGATTGAAGCTTTCTTT; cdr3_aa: CASSVQGIEAFF
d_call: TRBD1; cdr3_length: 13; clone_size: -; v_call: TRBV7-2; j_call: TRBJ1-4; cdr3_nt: TGTGCCAGCAGCTGGGACAGGGAGGGAAAACTGTTTTTT; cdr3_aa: CASSWDREGKLFF
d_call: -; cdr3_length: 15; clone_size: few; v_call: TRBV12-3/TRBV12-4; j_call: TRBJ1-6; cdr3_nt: TGTGCCAGCACGCCAGGGCCGACCCTCAATTCACCCCTCCACTTT; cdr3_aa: CASTPGPTLNSPLHF
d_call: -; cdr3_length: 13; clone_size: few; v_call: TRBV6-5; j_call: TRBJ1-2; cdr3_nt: TGTGCCAGCAGTACGAGAGAGGGGGACGGCTACACCTTC; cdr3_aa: CASSTREGDGYTF
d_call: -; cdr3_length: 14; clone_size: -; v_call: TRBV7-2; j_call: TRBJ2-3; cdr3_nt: TGTGCCAGCAGCTTAAGGCACCTCACAGATACGCAGTATTTT; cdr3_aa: CASSLRHLTDTQYF
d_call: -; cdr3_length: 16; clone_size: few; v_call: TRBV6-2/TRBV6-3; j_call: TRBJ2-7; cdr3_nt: TGTGCCAGCAGTTTTCGAGAGAGTACTGAATTCTACGAGCAGTACTTC; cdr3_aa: CASSFRESTEFYEQYF
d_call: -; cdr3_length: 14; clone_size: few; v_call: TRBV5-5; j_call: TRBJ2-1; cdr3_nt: TGTGCCAGCAGCTTCTGGGGGAATAGCAATGAGCAGTTCTTC; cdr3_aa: CASSFWGNSNEQFF
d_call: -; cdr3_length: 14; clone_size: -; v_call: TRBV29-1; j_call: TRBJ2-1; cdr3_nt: TGCAGCGTTGAGCGACAGACCAGCTACAATGAGCAGTTCTTC; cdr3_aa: CSVERQTSYNEQFF
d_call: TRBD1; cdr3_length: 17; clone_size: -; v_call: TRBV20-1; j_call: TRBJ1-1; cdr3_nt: TGCAGTGCTAGAGAGTTAGGGCACCAGGGGGCGTTCACTGAAGCTTTCTTT; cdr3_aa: CSARELGHQGAFTEAFF
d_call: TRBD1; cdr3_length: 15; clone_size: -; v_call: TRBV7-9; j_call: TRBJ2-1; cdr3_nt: TGTGCCAGCAGCCCAAGAGGACAGGCGTTAAATGAGCAGTTCTTC; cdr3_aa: CASSPRGQALNEQFF
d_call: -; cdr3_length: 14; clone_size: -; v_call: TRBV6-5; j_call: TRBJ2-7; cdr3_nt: TGTGCCAGCAGTTGCTCTCGCAGGGCCTACGAGCAGTACTTC; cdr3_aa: CASSCSRRAYEQYF
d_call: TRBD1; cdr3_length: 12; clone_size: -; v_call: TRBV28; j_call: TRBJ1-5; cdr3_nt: TGTGCCAGTACAGGGGCCAATCAGCCCCAGCATTTT; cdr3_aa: CASTGANQPQHF
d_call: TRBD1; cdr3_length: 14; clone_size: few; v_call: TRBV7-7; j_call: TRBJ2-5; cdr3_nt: TGTGCTAGCAGCCAGGACAGGGTGGGAGAGACCCAGTACTTC; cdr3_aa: CASSQDRVGETQYF
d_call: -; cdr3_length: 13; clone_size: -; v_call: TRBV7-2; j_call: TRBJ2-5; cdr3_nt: TGTGCCAGCGCCGGGAGCGGACAAGAGACCCAGTACTTC; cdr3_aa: CASAGSGQETQYF
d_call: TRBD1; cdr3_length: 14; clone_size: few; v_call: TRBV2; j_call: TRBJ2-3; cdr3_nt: TGTGCCAGCGGACAGGGGGCTAGCACAGATACGCAGTATTTT; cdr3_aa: CASGQGASTDTQYF
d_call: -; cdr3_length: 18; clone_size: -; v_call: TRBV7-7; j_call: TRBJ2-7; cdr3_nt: TGTGCTAGCAGCTTAGATTATCATTTTCCCAGCGACTCCTACGAGCAGTACTTC; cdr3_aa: CASSLDYHFPSDSYEQYF
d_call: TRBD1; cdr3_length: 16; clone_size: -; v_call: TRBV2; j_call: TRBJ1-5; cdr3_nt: TGTGCCAGCAGTGAGGTAGTTTGGGGACAGAGTAAGCCCCAGCATTTT; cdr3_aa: CASSEVVWGQSKPQHF
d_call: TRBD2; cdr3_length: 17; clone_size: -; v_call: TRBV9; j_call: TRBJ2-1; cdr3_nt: TGTGCCAACAGCGGCCGGGTTAGCGGGGACGCCTACAATGAGCAGTTCTTC; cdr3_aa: CANSGRVSGDAYNEQFF
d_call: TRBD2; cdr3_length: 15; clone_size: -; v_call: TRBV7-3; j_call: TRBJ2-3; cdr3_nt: TGTGCCAGCAGCTTAGAAGGGACTAGCGGCCATACGCAGTATTTT; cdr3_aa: CASSLEGTSGHTQYF
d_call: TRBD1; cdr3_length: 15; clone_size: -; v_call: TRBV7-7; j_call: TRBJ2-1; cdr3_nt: TGTGCTAGCAGCTTGACAGGGGGCTGGGGCAATGAGCAGTTCTTC; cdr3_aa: CASSLTGGWGNEQFF
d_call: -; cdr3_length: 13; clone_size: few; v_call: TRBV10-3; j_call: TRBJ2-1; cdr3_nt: TGTGCCATCAGTGTACTGTTGGAGGGTGAGCAGTTCTTC; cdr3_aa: CAISVLLEGEQFF
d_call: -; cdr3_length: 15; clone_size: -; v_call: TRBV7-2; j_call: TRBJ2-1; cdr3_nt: TGTGCCAGCACCCTAATAGACACCGGGGACAATGAGCAGTTCTTC; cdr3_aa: CASTLIDTGDNEQFF
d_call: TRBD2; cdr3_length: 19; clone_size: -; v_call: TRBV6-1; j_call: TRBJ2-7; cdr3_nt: TGTGCCAGCAGAAACCCGGGACTAGCGGGGGATCCCCAAACCTACGAGCAGTACTTC; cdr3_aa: CASRNPGLAGDPQTYEQYF
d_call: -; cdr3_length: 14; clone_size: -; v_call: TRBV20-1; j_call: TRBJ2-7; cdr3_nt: TGCAGTGCTAGCGCGGGCAAGAGCTCCTACGAGCAGTACTTC; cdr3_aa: CSASAGKSSYEQYF
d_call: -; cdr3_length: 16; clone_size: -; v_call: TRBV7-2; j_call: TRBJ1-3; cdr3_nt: TGTGCCAGCAGCGGGACCTGGGACGTCTCTGGAAACACCATATATTTT; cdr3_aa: CASSGTWDVSGNTIYF
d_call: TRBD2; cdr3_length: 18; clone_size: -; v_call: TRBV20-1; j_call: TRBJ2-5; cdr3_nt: TGCAGTGCTAGACCGTGGGGGCTAGCGGGGGGACTGCAAGAGACCCAGTACTTC; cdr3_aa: CSARPWGLAGGLQETQYF
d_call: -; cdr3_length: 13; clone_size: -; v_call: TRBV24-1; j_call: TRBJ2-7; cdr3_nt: TGTGCCACCGGCCCCAGGGCTTCGAGGGAGCAGTACTTC; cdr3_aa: CATGPRASREQYF
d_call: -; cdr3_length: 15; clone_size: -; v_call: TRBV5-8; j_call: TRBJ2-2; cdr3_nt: TGTGCCAGCAGCTTGACACCGACGGCCCCCGGGGAGCTGTTTTTT; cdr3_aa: CASSLTPTAPGELFF
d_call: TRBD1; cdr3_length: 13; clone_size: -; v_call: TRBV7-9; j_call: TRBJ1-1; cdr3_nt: TGTGCCAGCAGCTCCGGGACAGACACTGAAGCTTTCTTT; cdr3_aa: CASSSGTDTEAFF
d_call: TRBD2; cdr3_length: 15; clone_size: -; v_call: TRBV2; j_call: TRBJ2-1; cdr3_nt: TGTGCCAGCAGTGAACTAGCGGGGGGAGTAAATGAGCAGTTCTTC; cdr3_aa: CASSELAGGVNEQFF
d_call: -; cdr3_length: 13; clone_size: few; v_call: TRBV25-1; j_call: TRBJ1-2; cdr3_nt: TGTGCCAGCAGTGAATCCGGGGTTACTGGCTACACCTTC; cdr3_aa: CASSESGVTGYTF
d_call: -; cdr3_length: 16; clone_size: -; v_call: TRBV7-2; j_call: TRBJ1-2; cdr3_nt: TGTGCCAGCAGCTTAGGTGGGGTCAACCCAAGGGATGGCTACACCTTC; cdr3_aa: CASSLGGVNPRDGYTF
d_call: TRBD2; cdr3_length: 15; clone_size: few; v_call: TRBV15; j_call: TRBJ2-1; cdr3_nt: TGTGCCACCAGCAGAGATCTAGCGGGGGGGGATGAGCAGTTCTTC; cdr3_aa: CATSRDLAGGDEQFF
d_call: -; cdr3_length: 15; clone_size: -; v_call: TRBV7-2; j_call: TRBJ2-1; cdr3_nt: TGTGCCAGCAGCACTGGGCAGGGCTCCTACAATGAGCAGCTCTTC; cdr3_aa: CASSTGQGSYNEQLF
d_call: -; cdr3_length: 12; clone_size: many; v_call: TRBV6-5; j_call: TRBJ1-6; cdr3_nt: TGTGCCAGCAGTTATAGGGGTTCACCCCTCCACTTT; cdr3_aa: CASSYRGSPLHF
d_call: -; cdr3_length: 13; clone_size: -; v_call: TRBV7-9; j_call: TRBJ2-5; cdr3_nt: TGTGCCAGCAGCCCTCCATGGGTCGATGAGCAGTACTTC; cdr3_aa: CASSPPWVDEQYF